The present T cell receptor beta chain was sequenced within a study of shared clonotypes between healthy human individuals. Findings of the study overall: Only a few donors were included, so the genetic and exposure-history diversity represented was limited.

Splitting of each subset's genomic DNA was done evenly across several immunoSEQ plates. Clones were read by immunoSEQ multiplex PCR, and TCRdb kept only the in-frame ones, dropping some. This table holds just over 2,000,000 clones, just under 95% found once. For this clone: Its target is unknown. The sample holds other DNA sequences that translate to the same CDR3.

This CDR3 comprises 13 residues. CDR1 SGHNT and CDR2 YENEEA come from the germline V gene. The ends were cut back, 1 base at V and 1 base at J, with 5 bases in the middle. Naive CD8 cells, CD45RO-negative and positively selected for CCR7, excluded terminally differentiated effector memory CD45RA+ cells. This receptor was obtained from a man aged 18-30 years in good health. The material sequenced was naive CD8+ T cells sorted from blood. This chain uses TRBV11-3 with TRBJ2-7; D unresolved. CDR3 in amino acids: CASSLGESYEQYF. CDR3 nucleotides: TGTGCCAGCAGCTTAGGCGAGTCCTACGAGCAGTACTTC.